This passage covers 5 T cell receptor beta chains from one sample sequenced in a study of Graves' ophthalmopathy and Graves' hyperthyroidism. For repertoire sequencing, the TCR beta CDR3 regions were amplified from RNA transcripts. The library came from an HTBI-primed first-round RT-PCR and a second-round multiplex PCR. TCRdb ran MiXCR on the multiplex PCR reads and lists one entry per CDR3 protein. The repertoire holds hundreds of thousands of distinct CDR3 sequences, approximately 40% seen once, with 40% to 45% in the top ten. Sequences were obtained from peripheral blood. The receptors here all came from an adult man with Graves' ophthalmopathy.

The CDR3: CASTSSGYTGELFF. The CDR3 DNA is TGTGCCAGTACTTCTAGCGGTTACACCGGGGAGCTGTTTTTT. The chain combines TRBV19 with TRBJ2-2, with 7 bases fitting TRBD2. Germline V gene sequence: CDR1 LNHDA, CDR2 SQIVND (reference sequence). V was pared by 7 bases and J by 3 bases, with 5 bases of the junction left unmatched. This CDR3 spans 14 amino acids.

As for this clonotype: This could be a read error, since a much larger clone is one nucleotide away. The CDR3 bases are TGTGCCATCACCAAGGGAGGAGGGAACACTGAAGCTTTCTTT. Translated, it gives CAITKGGGNTEAFF. The chain joins TRBV10-3 to TRBJ1-1; D uncertain. This CDR3 is built from 14 residues. Germline-derived CDR1 and CDR2 are ENHRY and SYGVKD. Trimming took 7 bases from V and 1 from J, leaving 13 bases between them.

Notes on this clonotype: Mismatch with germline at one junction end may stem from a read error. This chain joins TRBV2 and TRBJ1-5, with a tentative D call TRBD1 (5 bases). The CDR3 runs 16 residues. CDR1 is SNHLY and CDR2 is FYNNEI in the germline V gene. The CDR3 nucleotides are TGTGCCACCAGTGGCGGGACCTCTGACGACAATCAGCCCCAGCATTTT. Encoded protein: CATSGGTSDDNQPQHF.

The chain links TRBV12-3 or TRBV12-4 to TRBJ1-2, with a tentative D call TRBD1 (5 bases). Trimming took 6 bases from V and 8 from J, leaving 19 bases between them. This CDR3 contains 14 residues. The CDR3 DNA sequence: TGTGCCAGCAGCCAAGAGAACGGGGGTGGCGGCTACACCTTC. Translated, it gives CASSQENGGGGYTF.

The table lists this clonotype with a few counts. The CDR3 sequence: CASASGNSYEQYF. The CDR3, as DNA: TGTGCCAGTGCATCGGGCAACTCCTACGAGCAGTACTTC. The rearrangement joins TRBV19 to TRBJ2-7, with no clear D. Per the germline V gene, CDR1 is LNHDA and CDR2 is SQIVND (reference sequence). V was trimmed by 8 bases and J by 0 bases, leaving 11 bases between them. The CDR3 totals 13 residues.